The clone carrying this T cell receptor (beta chain) was observed a few times. Its antigen remains unidentified. Library construction for TCR beta used iRepertoire HTBI primers and Arm-PCR of CDR3 regions. From the multiplex PCR reads, TCRdb called clonotypes with MiXCR, one entry per CDR3 protein. This sample has 380,000 or so distinct CDR3 sequences, with about 16% found just once. This entry comes from a study of regulatory T cells in long-lasting Graves disease. The CDR3 has 12 amino acids. V lost 3 bases to trimming and J lost 8 bases; unmatched junction nucleotides: 4. Looked up from germline, CDR1 is GTSNPN and CDR2 is SVGIG (reference sequence). Indicated time point: newly diagnosed GD, antithyroid drugs for less than 3 months. The TCR library was prepared using RNA isolated from PBMCs. Study results and caveats: Sharing of public clonotypes was greater in persistent patients (about 3,000) than in new patients (approximately 940).

These data were also filed under a second study, of T cells in Graves' hyperthyroidism and ophthalmopathy. In that study: The model identified upcoming ophthalmopathy a median approximately 6.5 months ahead of onset.

The sequence was obtained from a woman under 30 with Graves disease. V gene TRBV30 combines with J gene TRBJ2-1; 7 bases agree with TRBD2. Sequencing used peripheral blood mononuclear cells (PBMCs), obtained at new diagnosis, from a patient treated with antithyroid drugs. CDR3 in DNA: TGTGCCTGGAGCCTAGCGGCCCATGAGCAGTTCTTC. Protein product: CAWSLAAHEQFF.